These T cell receptor beta chains were read from a single sample in a study of shared clonotypes between healthy human individuals. Measured with immunoSEQ multiplex PCR; TCRdb has only the in-frame clones, and not every one. The profile shows around 180,000 clones, about 93% of them singletons. Sequencing used naive CD4+ T cells sorted from blood. Source of these receptors: a woman younger than 45 in good health. Each CDR3 is given with its conserved first and last residue. Fields, in order: CDR3 protein, J gene, clone size, V gene. The size field is filled for only some rows; it gives once, few, many or a size class.

CSAVGTSSGNTIYF	TRBJ1-3	-	TRBV29-1
CASSYERGLLGGNTIYF	TRBJ1-3	-	TRBV28
CASSQDLAWNEQFF	TRBJ2-1	-	TRBV4-1
CASSLRSGSNVEQYF	-	-	TRBV11-3
CATLGQGGTEAFF	TRBJ1-1	-	TRBV6-5
CASRPGPSPETQYF	TRBJ2-5	-	TRBV27
CASSPRQGFSNQPQHF	TRBJ1-5	-	TRBV18
CASSVHVDAPSYEQYF	TRBJ2-7	few	TRBV9
CASRQPGQGARGTEAFF	TRBJ1-1	-	TRBV4-1
CASSRGTPDYEQYF	TRBJ2-7	-	TRBV6-5
CASSGETGSYEQYF	TRBJ2-7	-	TRBV28
CAWSITGTPNTEAFF	TRBJ1-1	-	TRBV30
CASSLEVAGEGGLFF	TRBJ2-2	-	TRBV11-2
CASSATGPYGYTF	TRBJ1-2	-	TRBV2
CASSFYLTENTGELFF	TRBJ2-2	-	TRBV5-6
CASSQDDSRSSYEQYF	TRBJ2-7	few	TRBV4-2
CASSSGTGETGYEQYF	TRBJ2-7	-	TRBV18
CASSYGTEYNEQFF	TRBJ2-1	-	TRBV6-5
CASSLYLTGQSSTDTQYF	TRBJ2-3	-	TRBV5-4
CASSTSGNTEAFF	TRBJ1-1	once	TRBV19
CASSLNRNQPQHF	TRBJ1-5	once	TRBV28
CASSQTALNQPQHF	TRBJ1-5	-	TRBV28
CASSFVAVAYEQYF	-	-	TRBV7-9
CASSATDQDTEAFF	TRBJ1-1	-	TRBV6-4
CASSPGTGNSPLHF	TRBJ1-6	-	TRBV27
CASSDLQGSVGQPQHF	TRBJ1-5	once	TRBV6-1
CASSARSGANVLTF	TRBJ2-6	-	TRBV2
CASSLTGLRNSNQPQHF	TRBJ1-5	-	TRBV28